One sample yielded the 9 T cell receptor beta chains listed below, sequenced in a study of blood T cell repertoires in COVID-19. Produced via immunoSEQ multiplex PCR; TCRdb's table is partial and in-frame only. The table lists about 210,000 clones, 80% to 90% of them singletons. Material for sequencing was peripheral blood. These receptors came from a woman aged 50 to 65 with active or convalescent COVID-19.

The V call is TRBV6-5, the J call TRBJ2-1, with D possibly matching TRBD1 (6 bases). This CDR3 contains 16 residues. V lost 0 bases, J lost 6 bases, and 15 bases lay in between. Germline CDR1 MNHEY, CDR2 SVGAGI. The CDR3 loop is CASSYSSRGLLNEQFF. The CDR3 DNA follows: TGTGCCAGCAGTTACTCGAGCAGGGGATTACTCAATGAGCAGTTCTTC.

The genes are TRBV6-5 and TRBJ2-7; the D gene is possibly TRBD2 (6 bases). Germline-derived CDR1 and CDR2 are MNHEY and SVGAGI. Trimming took 5 bases from V and 6 from J, leaving 14 bases between them. CDR3 length equals 13 residues. CDR3 region: CASSPPAEGEQYF. For the CDR3, the DNA is TGTGCCAGCAGTCCCCCGGCGGAGGGCGAGCAGTACTTC.

The chain carries TRBV10-3 and TRBJ1-4, with TRBD1 matching over 9 bases. This CDR3 is 14 amino acids long. Germline V gene lookup returns CDR1 ENHRY and CDR2 SYGVKD. The ends lost 8 bases at V and 7 bases at J; junction bases unmatched: 8. The DNA for the CDR3 is TGTGCCATCTGGTCGGGACAGGGAGGTGAAAAACTGTTTTTT. Residues: CAIWSGQGGEKLFF.

A few counts support this clone. This chain uses TRBV5-5 with TRBJ1-1, with D possibly TRBD1 on 6 matching bases. The germline V gene has CDR1 SGHKS and CDR2 YYEKEE (reference sequence). With 4 bases removed from V and 6 bases from J, the gap between germline ends came to 16 bases. The CDR3 covers 14 residues. CDR3 sequence: CASSPDSFKAEAFF. In DNA form, the CDR3 reads TGTGCCAGCAGCCCGGACAGCTTTAAGGCTGAAGCTTTCTTT.

The chain uses TRBV6-1 and TRBJ1-1; no definite D call. Germline values: CDR1 MNHNS, CDR2 SASEGT. The CDR3 has 13 residues. Between the trimmed V and J ends, which lost 1 base and 6 bases, there was a span of 9 bases. The CDR3 region has the DNA TGTGCCAGCAGTGAAGTGAGTTACGCTGAAGCTTTCTTT. Its protein product is CASSEVSYAEAFF.

The chain joins TRBV28 to TRBJ1-6; no firm D call. The CDR3 sequence is 14 residues long. In germline, CDR1 is MDHEN, CDR2 SYDVKM. With 2 bases removed from V and 5 bases from J, the gap between germline ends came to 7 bases. The CDR3 DNA sequence: TGTGCCAGCAGTTTAGGGCAGAATAATTCACCCCTCCACTTT. This encodes CASSLGQNNSPLHF.

The table lists this clone with a few counts. The rearrangement links TRBV7-3 to TRBJ2-7; 8 bases line up with TRBD2. The CDR3 contains 14 residues. Germline V CDR1 and CDR2: SGHTA, FQGTGA. The J segment lost 1 base and the V segment lost 2 bases, leaving 1 base of the junction unmatched. This CDR3 is CASSLERGSYEQYF. DNA for the CDR3: TGTGCCAGCAGCTTAGAGCGGGGGTCCTACGAGCAGTACTTC.

J is TRBJ1-4 and V is TRBV7-6, with D possibly matching TRBD1 (6 bases). The CDR3 runs 16 residues. Germline V gene data show CDR1 as SGHVS and CDR2 as FNYEAQ. The V and J ends lost 5 bases and 7 bases respectively, with 20 bases between them. The CDR3, as DNA: TGTGCCAGCAGCAGAGGGGGTACAGGGACGGGTGAAAAACTGTTTTTT. Protein sequence: CASSRGGTGTGEKLFF.

V usage is TRBV28 and J usage is TRBJ2-2, with TRBD2 matching 7 bases. This CDR3 comprises 15 residues. The germline gives CDR1 MDHEN, CDR2 SYDVKM. Germline trimming cut 6 bases from V and 3 bases from J; bases unmatched to any gene: 7. CDR3 sequence (DNA): TGTGCCAGCAGATATTCTAGCGGCTACACCGGGGAGCTGTTTTTT. It is translated as CASRYSSGYTGELFF. Combining the CDR3 with reference TRBV28 and TRBJ2-2 gives the whole variable domain DVKVTQSSRYLVKRTGEKVFLECVQDMDHENMFWYRQDPGLGLRLIYFSYDVKMKEKGDIPEGYSVSREKKERFSLILESASTNQTSMYLCASRYSSGYTGELFFGEGSRLTVL.